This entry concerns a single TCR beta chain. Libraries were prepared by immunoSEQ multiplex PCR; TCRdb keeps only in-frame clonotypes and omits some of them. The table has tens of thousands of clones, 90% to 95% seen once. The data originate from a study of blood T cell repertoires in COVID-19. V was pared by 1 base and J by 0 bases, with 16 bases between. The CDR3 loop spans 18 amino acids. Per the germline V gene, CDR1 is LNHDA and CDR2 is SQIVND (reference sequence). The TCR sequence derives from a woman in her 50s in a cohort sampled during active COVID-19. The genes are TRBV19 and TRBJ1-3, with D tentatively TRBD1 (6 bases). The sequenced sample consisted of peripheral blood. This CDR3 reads CASSIAALTGSSGNTIYF. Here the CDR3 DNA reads TGTGCCAGTAGTATAGCCGCCCTGACAGGAAGCTCTGGAAACACCATATATTTT.